The TCR beta chain described here comes from a study of vaccination and CD4 T cells after COVID-19. CD4+ T cells that had been cultured provided DNA sequenced with the Oncomine TCR Beta short-read assay. MiXCR, applied by TCRdb to the PCR reads, yields one record per CDR3 protein. The sample contains around 15,000 distinct CDR3 sequences, around 48% of which appear only once. V lost 3 bases to trimming and J lost 4 bases, with 13 bases between them. The germline CDR1 and CDR2 sequences are MDHEN and SYDVKM. This CDR3 region has 15 residues. Indicated treatment: roughly 10-day PBMC culture with coronavirus spike peptide pools or control peptides (ViraFEST assay). This clonotype appeared a few times. Its target is not known.

Source material: CD4+ T cells from blood, cultured in vitro. J is TRBJ1-5 and V is TRBV28; the D gene is possibly TRBD1 (6 bases). The sequence came from a human donor who had recovered from COVID-19. CDR3 sequence (DNA): TGTGCCAGCAGTTTCCCCCTGACAGGAAATCAGCCCCAGCATTTT. Translation gives CASSFPLTGNQPQHF.